This T cell receptor (beta chain) was sequenced for a study of T-cell reconstitution after alpha-beta-depleted transplantation in children. This clonotype was seen ten or more times. This CDR3 comprises 15 residues. Germline V lookup: CDR1 SGHTA, CDR2 FQGNSA. The V end lost 4 bases, the J end lost 8 bases, and 18 bases lay between the germline ends. A library of TCRbeta sequences, prepared with unique molecular identifiers, was generated. TCRdb reanalysed the PCR reads using MiXCR and keeps one entry per CDR3 protein. The repertoire includes around 600,000 distinct CDR3 sequences, roughly 15% of them detected once, and approximately 1.1% sits in the top ten.

The chain links TRBV7-2 to TRBJ1-3; the D is unclear. The TCR was taken from a human donor who donated a stem cell graft to a child with acute myeloid leukemia. This sample comprised PBMCs from the stem cell graft donor, obtained from the stem cell graft. CDR3 amino acids: CASSYSGLRRDTIYF. The DNA for the CDR3 is TGTGCCAGCAGCTACTCCGGACTCCGCAGAGACACCATATATTTT.